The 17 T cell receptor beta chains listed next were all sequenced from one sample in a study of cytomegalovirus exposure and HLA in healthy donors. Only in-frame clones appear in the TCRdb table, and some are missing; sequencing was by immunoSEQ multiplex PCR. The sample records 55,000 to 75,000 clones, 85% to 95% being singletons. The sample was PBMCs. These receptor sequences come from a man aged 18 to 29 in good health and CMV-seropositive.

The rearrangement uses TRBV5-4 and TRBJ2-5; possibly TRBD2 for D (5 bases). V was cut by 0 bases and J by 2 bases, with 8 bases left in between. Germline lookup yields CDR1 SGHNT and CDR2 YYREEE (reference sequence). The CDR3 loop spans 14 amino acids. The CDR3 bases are TGTGCCAGCAGCTTGGCTGGGGAGCAAGAGACCCAGTACTTC. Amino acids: CASSLAGEQETQYF.

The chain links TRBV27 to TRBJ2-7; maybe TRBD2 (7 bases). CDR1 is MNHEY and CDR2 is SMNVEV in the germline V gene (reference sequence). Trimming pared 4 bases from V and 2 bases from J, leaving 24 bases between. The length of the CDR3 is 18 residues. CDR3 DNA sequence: TGTGCCAGCAGTTCCCCTTCCCCGGGGGCGGGAGTTCCCTACGAGCAGTACTTC. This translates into CASSSPSPGAGVPYEQYF.

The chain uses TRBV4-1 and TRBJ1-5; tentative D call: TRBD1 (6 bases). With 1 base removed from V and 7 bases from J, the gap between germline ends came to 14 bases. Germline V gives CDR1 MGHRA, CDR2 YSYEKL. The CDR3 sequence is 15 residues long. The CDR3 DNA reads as TGCGCCAGCAGCCAAGGGGCATGGGGGGGCCAGCCCCAGCATTTT. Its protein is CASSQGAWGGQPQHF.

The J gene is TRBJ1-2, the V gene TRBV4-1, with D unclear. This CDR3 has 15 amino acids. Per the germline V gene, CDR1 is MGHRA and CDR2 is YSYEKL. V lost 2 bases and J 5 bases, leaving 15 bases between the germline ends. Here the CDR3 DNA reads TGCGCCAGCAGCCAAAGCGGGCAAAGAGATTATGGCTACACCTTC. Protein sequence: CASSQSGQRDYGYTF.

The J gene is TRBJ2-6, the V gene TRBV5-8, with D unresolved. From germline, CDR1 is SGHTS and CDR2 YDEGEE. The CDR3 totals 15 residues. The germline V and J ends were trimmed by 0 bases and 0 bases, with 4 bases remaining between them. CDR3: CASSLGSSGANVLTF. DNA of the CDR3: TGTGCCAGCAGCTTGGGGAGCTCTGGGGCCAACGTCCTGACTTTC.

The CDR3 DNA is TGTGCCTGGAGTGTACCGGGACTAGCGTTTATGAAGACCCAGTACTTC. It yields the protein CAWSVPGLAFMKTQYF. V is TRBV30 and J is TRBJ2-5; 10 bases align to TRBD2. Germline lookup yields CDR1 GTSNPN and CDR2 SVGIG (reference sequence). This CDR3 is 16 amino acids long. J lost 6 bases, V lost 0 bases, and 10 bases had no gene match.

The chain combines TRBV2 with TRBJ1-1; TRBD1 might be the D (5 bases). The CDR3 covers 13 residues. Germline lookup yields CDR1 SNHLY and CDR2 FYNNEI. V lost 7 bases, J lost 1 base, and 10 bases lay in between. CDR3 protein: CASTDGQNTEAFF. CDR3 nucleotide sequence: TGTGCCAGCACAGATGGACAGAACACTGAAGCTTTCTTT.

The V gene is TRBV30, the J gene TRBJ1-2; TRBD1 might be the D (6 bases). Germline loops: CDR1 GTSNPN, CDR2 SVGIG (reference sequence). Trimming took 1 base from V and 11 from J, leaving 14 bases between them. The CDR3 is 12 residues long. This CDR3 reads CAWSGGPQWYTF. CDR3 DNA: TGTGCCTGGAGTGGGGGGCCCCAGTGGTACACCTTC.

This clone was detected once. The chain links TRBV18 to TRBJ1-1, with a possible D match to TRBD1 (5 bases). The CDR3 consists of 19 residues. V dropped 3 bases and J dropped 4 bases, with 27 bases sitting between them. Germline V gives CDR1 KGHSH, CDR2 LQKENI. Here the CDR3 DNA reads TGTGCCAGCTCACCCCAGCCCCTTGGACACCAAGTAGGTGGCACTGAAGCTTTCTTT. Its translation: CASSPQPLGHQVGGTEAFF.

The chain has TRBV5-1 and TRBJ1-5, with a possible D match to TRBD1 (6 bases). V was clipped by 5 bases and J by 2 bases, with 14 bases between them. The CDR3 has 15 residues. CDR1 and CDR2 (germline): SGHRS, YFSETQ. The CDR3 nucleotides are TGCGCCAGCAGGCCAGGGGTTGAGGGCAATCAGCCCCAGCATTTT. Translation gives CASRPGVEGNQPQHF.

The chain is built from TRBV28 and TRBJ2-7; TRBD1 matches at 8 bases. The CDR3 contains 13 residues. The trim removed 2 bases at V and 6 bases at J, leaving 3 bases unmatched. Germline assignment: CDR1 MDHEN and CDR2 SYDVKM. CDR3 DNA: TGTGCCAGCAGTTTACAGGGGGCGATCGAGCAGTACTTC. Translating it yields CASSLQGAIEQYF.

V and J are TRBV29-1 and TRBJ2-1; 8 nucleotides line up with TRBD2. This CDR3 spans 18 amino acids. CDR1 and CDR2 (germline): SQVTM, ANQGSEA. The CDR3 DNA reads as TGCACCTTCGGGGGTAGCGGGACCATCCCGAGCTCCTACAATGAGCAGTTCTTC. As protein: CTFGGSGTIPSSYNEQFF.

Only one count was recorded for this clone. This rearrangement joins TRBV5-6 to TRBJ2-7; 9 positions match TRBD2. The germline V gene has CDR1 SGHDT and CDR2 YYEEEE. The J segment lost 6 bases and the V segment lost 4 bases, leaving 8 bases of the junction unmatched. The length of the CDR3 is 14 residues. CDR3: CASSLGLANSEQYF. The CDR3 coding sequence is TGTGCCAGCAGCCTTGGACTAGCGAACAGCGAGCAGTACTTC.

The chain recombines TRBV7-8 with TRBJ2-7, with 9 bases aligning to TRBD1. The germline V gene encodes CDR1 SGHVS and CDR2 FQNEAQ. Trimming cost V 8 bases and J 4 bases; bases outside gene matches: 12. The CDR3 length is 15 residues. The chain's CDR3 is CASGAGTGTGYEQYF. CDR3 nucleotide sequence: TGTGCCAGCGGGGCGGGGACAGGGACCGGGTACGAGCAGTACTTC.

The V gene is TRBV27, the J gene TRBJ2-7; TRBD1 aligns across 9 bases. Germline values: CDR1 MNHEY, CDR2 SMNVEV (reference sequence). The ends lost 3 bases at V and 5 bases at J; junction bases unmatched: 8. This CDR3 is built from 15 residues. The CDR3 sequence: CASSFYRDRAHEQYF. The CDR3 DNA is TGTGCCAGCAGTTTCTACCGGGACAGGGCCCACGAGCAGTACTTC.

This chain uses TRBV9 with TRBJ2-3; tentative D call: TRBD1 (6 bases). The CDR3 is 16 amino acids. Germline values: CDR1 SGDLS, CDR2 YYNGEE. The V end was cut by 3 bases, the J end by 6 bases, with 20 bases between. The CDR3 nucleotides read TGTGCCAGCAGCGCCGGACAGTGGGGGAGTGGGGATACGCAGTATTTT. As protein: CASSAGQWGSGDTQYF.

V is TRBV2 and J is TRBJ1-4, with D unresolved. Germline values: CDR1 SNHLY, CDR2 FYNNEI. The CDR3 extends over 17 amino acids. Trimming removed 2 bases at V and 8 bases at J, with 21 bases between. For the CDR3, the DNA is TGTGCCAGCAGTGAATTCATGGCCGGTACATTCGGGGAAAAACTGTTTTTT. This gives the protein CASSEFMAGTFGEKLFF. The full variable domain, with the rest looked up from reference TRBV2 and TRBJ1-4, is EPEVTQTPSHQVTQMGQEVILRCVPISNHLYFYWYRQILGQKVEFLVSFYNNEISEKSEIFDDQFSVERPDGSNFTLKIRSTKLEDSAMYFCASSEFMAGTFGEKLFFGSGTQLSVL.